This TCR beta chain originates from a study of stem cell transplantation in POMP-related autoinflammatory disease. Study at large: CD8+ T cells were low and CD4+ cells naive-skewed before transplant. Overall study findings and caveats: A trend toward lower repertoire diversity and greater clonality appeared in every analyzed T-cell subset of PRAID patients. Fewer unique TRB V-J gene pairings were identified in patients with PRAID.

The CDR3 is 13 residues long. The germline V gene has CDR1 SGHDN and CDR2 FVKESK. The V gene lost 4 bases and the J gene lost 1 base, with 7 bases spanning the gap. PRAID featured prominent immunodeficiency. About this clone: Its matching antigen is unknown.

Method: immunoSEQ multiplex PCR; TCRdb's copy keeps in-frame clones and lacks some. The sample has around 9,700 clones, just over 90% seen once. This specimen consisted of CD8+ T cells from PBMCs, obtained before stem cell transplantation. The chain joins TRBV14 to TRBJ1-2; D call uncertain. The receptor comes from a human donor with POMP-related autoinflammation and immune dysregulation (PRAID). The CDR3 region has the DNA TGTGCCAGCAGCCTGGAACTTAACTATGGCTACACCTTC. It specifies CASSLELNYGYTF.